This T cell receptor (beta chain) was captured by sequencing in a study of technical replicates of blood from a few donors. This clone was recorded only once. Measured with immunoSEQ multiplex PCR; TCRdb has only the in-frame clones, and not every one. This sample carries roughly 97,000 clones, about 95% of them seen once, and the ten largest clones take about 0.35%. The clonotype was recovered from a human donor in good health. Sequenced sample: T cells isolated from PBMCs.

CDR3 region: CASSQDPRYYGYTF. The CDR3 nucleotides read TGCGCCAGCAGCCAAGATCCGAGGTACTATGGCTACACCTTC. The chain joins TRBV4-1 to TRBJ1-2; the D is unclear. This CDR3 spans 14 amino acids. CDR1 and CDR2 (germline): MGHRA, YSYEKL. V lost 0 bases and J lost 3, with 8 bases in between.